This TCR beta chain is from a study of blood T cell repertoires in COVID-19. Study in general: Italy, Spain and the United States were the sources of the convalescent and acute COVID-19 samples. PBMCs, B-cell-depleted T cells, or T cells provided the cDNA or gDNA that made up the material.

V dropped 7 bases and J dropped 5 bases, with 18 bases sitting between them. The CDR3 consists of 15 residues. CDR1 MDHEN and CDR2 SYDVKM come from the germline V gene. Original processing notes: Estimates of nucleated cell counts were drawn from the amplification of reference gene primers. Sequenced by immunoSEQ multiplex PCR; TCRdb stores in-frame clones only, minus some. V and J calls and clone size come straight from that table; D and trimming were deduced from the DNA. Of some 110,000 clones in the sample, 71% are singletons; the top ten hold 0.9%. The sample consisted of peripheral blood. The TCR originated in a human donor with acute or convalescent COVID-19. The donor label of this sample is uncertain. The V and J genes are TRBV28 and TRBJ1-5; D is perhaps TRBD1 (5 bases). CDR3 in amino acids: CASNPGGGGYQPQHF. DNA of the CDR3: TGTGCCAGCAACCCTGGGGGGGGAGGGTATCAGCCCCAGCATTTT.